The T cell receptor (beta chain) under discussion was sequenced for a study of CD8+CD57+ T cells in acquired aplastic anemia. The overall study: Sorted CD4+ and CD8+ cells yielded around 3.2 ug of DNA on average. Where healthy donors were concerned, CD4+ cells averaged roughly 11 million reads.

The TCR beta profiling, which covered VDJ combination and CDR3 sequence, was carried out using genomic DNA as the template. TCRdb re-analysed the reads in MiXCR, keeping a single row per CDR3 protein. The data contain 400,000 to 450,000 distinct CDR3 sequences, 55% to 75% of them singletons. Germline-derived CDR1 and CDR2 are KGHDR and SFDVKD. V was clipped by 8 bases and J by 6 bases, with 21 bases between them. The CDR3 covers 15 residues. Study-level points and caveats: Controls and patients did not differ significantly in CD8+ Simpson's diversity. The study identified roughly 31 CD8+ CDR3 sequences shared by patients and controls.

As for this clonotype: Its cognate antigen is unknown.

Sequencing was done on a sample of sorted CD4+, CD8+, or CD8+CD57+ T cells (not recorded which) from PBMCs. This chain links TRBV24-1 with TRBJ1-1; D is possibly TRBD1 (5 bases). This clonotype was sampled from a human donor in good health, serving as a control. This CDR3 is CATMANTPAGPEAFF. Here the CDR3 DNA reads TGTGCCACCATGGCGAACACCCCCGCGGGGCCTGAAGCTTTCTTT.